The TCR beta chain under discussion was sequenced for a study of OX40 agonist ivuxolimab in advanced cancers. Broadly, across the study: Ivuxolimab, which targeted the costimulatory receptor OX40 (CD134), was an agonistic, fully human IgG2 monoclonal antibody. Intravenous ivuxolimab was administered to patients every 2 weeks at six dose levels: 0.01, 0.1, 0.3, 1.5, 3 and 10 mg/kg. Among the 50 to 55 dose-escalation patients, around 20 had hepatocellular carcinoma, 15 melanoma, 9 renal cell carcinoma and 9 head and neck cancer. The dose-escalation cohort was over 70% male with a mean age of approximately 59 years, ranging from about 23 to 85. Prior anti-PD-1, anti-PD-L1 or anti-CTLA-4 therapy was permitted, and checkpoint inhibitors had been received by roughly two fifths of dose-escalation patients. Three dose-escalation patients achieved partial responses, one with hepatocellular carcinoma and two with cutaneous melanoma. Peripheral TCRbeta sequencing was intended to test whether TCR sequence diversity was altered and clonal T-cell expansion was caused by ivuxolimab. The paper reports the monotherapy dose-escalation portion (N = 52 patients) of the phase I ivuxolimab trial. What the study reported, not specific to this receptor: The antigen specificity of the peripheral T cells that underwent clonal expansion was not determined. In the 0.1-3.0 mg/kg groups, partial responders had among the lowest normalized peripheral clonal expansion, particularly in CD8+ T cells. Low levels of normalized T-cell clonal expansion were also shown by some nonresponding patients. At doses of 0.1 to 3.0 mg/kg, clonal expansion of both CD4+ and CD8+ blood T cells was observed from baseline to week 6. After ivuxolimab, CD8+ T cells had more expanded clones than CD4+ T cells on average.

The CDR3 runs 17 residues from the cysteine to the phenylalanine. CDR3 DNA only is kept here, 51 bases in frame from base 1. After removal of 0 bases from V and 2 bases from J, the junction retains 8 bases not matched to a gene. Reading the germline V gene gives CDR1 SGHTA and CDR2 FQGTGA. Patients with autoimmune disease history or receiving systemic immunosuppression were excluded from the trial. Peripheral blood for TCR sequencing was collected from all dose cohorts at baseline, on cycle 4 day 1, and on cycle 7 day 1. Samples came from an open-label, multicenter, first-in-human phase I dose-escalation trial of ivuxolimab. Adults with locally advanced or metastatic head and neck squamous cell, hepatocellular, melanoma or renal cell carcinoma were enrolled in the trial. Before TCR sequencing, CD4+ and CD8+ T cells were separately sorted from peripheral blood. Genomic DNA was isolated from the sorted cells so that the TCRbeta CDR3 region could be sequenced. The immunoSEQ Assay was used for sequencing of TCRbeta CDR3 regions. TCRdb took this table from immuneACCESS and kept in-frame rearrangements with V and J called. Such tables lack part of the clones; where checked against another copy, unresolved V genes explain under half of the gap, and the rest is unexplained. In all, the sample holds under 85,000 clones, and over 75% of those were seen once. The top ten clonotypes cover around 3.2% of the sample.

In the case of this clone: Its recognized antigen is unknown. Base-call qualities are not available, and no considerably larger clone is one nucleotide away.

The chain is encoded by TRBV7-3 joined to TRBJ2-3; the central 7 bases match TRBD2. This clonotype was obtained from an adult with an advanced solid tumor such as melanoma, head and neck, liver or kidney cancer. Sequencing was performed on CD4+ or CD8+ T cells sorted from blood, taken in a trial of the OX40 agonist ivuxolimab. The DNA sequence is TGTGCCAGCAGCTTAACGGGAAGCGGGATAGTCACAGATACGCAGTATTTT. Its protein is CASSLTGSGIVTDTQYF.